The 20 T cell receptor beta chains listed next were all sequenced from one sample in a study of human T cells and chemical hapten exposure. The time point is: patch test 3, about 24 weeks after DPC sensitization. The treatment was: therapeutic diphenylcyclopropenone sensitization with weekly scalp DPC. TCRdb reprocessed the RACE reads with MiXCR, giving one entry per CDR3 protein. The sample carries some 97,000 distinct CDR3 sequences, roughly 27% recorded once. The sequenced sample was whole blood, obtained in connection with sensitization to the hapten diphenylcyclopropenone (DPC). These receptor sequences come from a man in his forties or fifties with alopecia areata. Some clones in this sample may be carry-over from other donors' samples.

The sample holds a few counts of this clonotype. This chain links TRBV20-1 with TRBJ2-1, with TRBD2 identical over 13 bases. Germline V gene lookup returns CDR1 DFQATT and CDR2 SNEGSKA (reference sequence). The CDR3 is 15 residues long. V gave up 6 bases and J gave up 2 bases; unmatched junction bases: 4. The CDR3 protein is CSATGLAGAYNEQFF. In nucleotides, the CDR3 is TGCAGTGCGACCGGACTAGCGGGGGCCTACAATGAGCAGTTCTTC.

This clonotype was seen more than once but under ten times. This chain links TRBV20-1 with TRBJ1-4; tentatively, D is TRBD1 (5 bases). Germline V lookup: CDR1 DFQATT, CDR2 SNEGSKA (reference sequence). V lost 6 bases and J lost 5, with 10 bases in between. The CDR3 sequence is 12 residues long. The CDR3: CSATRGNEKLFF. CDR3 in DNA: TGCAGTGCGACTCGGGGGAATGAAAAACTGTTTTTT.

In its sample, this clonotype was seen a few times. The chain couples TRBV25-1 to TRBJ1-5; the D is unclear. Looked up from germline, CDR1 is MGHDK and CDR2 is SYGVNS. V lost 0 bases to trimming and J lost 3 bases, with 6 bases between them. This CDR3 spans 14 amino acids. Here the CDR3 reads CASSEYTANQPQHF. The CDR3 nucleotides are TGTGCCAGCAGTGAATATACAGCCAATCAGCCCCAGCATTTT. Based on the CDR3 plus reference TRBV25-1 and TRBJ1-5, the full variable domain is EADIYQTPRYLVIGTGKKITLECSQTMGHDKMYWYQQDPGMELHLIHYSYGVNSTEKGDLSSESTVSRIRTEHFPLTLESARPSHTSQYLCASSEYTANQPQHFGDGTRLSIL.

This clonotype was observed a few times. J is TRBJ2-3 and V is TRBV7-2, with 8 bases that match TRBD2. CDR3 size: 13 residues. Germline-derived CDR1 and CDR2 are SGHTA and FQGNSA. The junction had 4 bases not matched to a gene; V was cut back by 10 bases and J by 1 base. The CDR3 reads CAISGTRTDTQYF. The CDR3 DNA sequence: TGTGCCATTAGCGGGACCCGCACAGATACGCAGTATTTT.

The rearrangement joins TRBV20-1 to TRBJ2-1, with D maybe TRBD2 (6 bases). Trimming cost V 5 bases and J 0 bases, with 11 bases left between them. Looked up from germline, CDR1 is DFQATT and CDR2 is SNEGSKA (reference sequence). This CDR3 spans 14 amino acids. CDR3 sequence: CSAPSVSSYNEQFF. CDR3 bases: TGCAGTGCTCCTAGCGTCTCCTCCTACAATGAGCAGTTCTTC.

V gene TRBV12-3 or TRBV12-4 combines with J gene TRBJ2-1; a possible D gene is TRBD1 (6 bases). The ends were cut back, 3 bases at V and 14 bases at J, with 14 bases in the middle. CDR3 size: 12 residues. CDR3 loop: CASSFPTGEEFF. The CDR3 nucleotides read TGTGCCAGCAGTTTTCCGACAGGAGAGGAGTTCTTC.

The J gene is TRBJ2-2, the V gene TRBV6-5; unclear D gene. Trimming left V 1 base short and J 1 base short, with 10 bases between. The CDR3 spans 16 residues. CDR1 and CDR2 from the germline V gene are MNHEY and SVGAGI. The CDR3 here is CASSYYIFGNTGELFF. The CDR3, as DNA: TGTGCCAGCAGTTACTATATCTTTGGGAACACCGGGGAGCTGTTTTTT.

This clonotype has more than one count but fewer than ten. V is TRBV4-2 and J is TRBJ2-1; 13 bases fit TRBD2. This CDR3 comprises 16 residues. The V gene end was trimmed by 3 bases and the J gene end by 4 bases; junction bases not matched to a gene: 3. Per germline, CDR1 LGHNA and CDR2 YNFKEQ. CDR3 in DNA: TGTGCCAGCAGCCAGGAGGGACTAGCGGGGTACAATGAGCAGTTCTTC. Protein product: CASSQEGLAGYNEQFF.

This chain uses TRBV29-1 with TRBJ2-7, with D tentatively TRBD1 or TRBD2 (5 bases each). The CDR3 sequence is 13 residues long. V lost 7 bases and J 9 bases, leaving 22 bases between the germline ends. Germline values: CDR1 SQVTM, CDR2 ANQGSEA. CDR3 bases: TGCAGCGCAAGGACACCGGGAAATCCGCGGCAGTACTTC. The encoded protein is CSARTPGNPRQYF.

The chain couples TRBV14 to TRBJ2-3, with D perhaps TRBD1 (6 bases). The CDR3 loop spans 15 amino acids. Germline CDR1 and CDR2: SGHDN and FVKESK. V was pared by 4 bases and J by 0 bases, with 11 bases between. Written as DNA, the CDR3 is TGTGCCAGCAGCCCCGGACAGAGCAGCACAGATACGCAGTATTTT. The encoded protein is CASSPGQSSTDTQYF.

CDR3 DNA: TGTGCCAGCAGTTTCGGGAGGAGCCCCGGGACTAGCGGGAGGAGAGGTTCCTACGAGCAGTACTTC. Amino acids: CASSFGRSPGTSGRRGSYEQYF. V usage is TRBV12-3 or TRBV12-4 and J usage is TRBJ2-7; 15 bases fit TRBD2. Trimming cost V 3 bases and J 1 base; bases outside gene matches: 19. The CDR3 has 22 amino acids.

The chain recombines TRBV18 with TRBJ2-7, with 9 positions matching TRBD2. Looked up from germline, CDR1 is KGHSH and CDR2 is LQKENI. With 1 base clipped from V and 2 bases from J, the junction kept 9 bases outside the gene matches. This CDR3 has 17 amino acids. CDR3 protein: CASSPLPLAGRTYEQYF. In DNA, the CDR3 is TGTGCCAGCTCACCACTTCCCCTAGCGGGACGGACCTACGAGCAGTACTTC.

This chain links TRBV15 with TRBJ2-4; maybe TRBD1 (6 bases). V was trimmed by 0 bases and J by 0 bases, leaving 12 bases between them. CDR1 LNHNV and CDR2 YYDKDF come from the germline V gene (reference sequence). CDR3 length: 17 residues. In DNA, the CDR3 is TGTGCCACCAGCAGAGAGGGGGCAGGGTTAGCCAAAAACATTCAGTACTTC. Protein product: CATSREGAGLAKNIQYF.

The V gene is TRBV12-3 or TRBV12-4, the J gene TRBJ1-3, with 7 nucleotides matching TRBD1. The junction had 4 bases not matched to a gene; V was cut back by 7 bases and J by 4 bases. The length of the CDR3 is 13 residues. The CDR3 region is CASKGTAGNTIYF. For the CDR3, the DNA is TGTGCCAGCAAGGGGACAGCCGGAAACACCATATATTTT.

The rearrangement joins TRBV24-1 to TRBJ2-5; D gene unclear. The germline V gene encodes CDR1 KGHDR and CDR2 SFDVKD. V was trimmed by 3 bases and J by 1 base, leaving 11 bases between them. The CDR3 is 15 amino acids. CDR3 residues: CATSDGRQCQETQYF. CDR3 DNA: TGTGCCACCAGTGATGGGCGCCAGTGCCAAGAGACCCAGTACTTC.

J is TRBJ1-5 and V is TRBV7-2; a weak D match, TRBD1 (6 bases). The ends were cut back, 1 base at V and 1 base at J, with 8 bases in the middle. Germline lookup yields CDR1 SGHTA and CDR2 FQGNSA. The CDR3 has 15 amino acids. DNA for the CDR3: TGTGCCAGCAGCTTAGTGGGGGGCAGCAATCAGCCCCAGCATTTT. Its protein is CASSLVGGSNQPQHF.

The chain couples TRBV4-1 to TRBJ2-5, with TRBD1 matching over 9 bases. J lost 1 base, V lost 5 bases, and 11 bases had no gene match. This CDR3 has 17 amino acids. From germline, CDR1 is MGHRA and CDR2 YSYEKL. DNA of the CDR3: TGCGCCAGCAGCATATCCGGGACAGGGTATATCCAAGAGACCCAGTACTTC. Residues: CASSISGTGYIQETQYF.

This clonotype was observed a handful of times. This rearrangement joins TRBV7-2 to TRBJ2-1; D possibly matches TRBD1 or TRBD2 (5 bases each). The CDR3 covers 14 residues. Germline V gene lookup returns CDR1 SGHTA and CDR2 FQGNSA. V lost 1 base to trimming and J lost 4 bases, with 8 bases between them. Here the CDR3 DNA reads TGTGCCAGCAGCTTAGGGGACCGTTACAATGAGCAGTTCTTC. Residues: CASSLGDRYNEQFF.

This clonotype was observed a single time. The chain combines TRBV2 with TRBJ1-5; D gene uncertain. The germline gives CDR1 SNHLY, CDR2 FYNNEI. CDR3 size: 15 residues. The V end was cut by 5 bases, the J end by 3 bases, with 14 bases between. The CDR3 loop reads CASSKSGFPNQPQHF. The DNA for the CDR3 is TGTGCCAGCAGTAAATCCGGATTCCCCAATCAGCCCCAGCATTTT.

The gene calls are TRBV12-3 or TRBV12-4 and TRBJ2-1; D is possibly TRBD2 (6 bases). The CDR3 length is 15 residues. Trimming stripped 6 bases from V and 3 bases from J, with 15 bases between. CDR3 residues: CASRPSGSHYNEQFF. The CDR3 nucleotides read TGTGCCAGCAGACCCAGCGGGTCCCACTACAATGAGCAGTTCTTC.